One T cell receptor beta chain is described in this entry. This CDR3 comprises 15 residues. Losses at the gene ends were 3 bases for V and 1 base for J; bases not matched to a gene: 3. Germline assignment: CDR1 SGDLS and CDR2 YYNGEE. The data belong to a study of blood T cell repertoires in COVID-19. Overall study context: Samples of COVID-19 (acute and convalescent) were obtained from the United States, Italy and Spain. PBMCs, B-cell-depleted T cells, or T cells provided the cDNA or gDNA that made up the material.

Authors' methods: Reference gene primer amplification gave estimated nucleated cell counts. This table comes from immunoSEQ multiplex PCR, and its TCRdb copy is limited to in-frame clones, with some not included. V and J calls and clone size are copied from that table; D and trimming were computed from the DNA. This sample yields about 200,000 clones, of which approximately 84% are seen a single time; about 5% belongs to the top ten. The specimen sequenced was peripheral blood. The origin of this receptor is an elderly woman with acute or convalescent COVID-19. V gene TRBV9 combines with J gene TRBJ2-1, with 8 bases identical to TRBD2. CDR3 DNA sequence: TGTGCCAGCAGCGGAGCGGGAGAGTCCTACAATGAGCAGTTCTTC. Its protein is CASSGAGESYNEQFF.